This TCR beta chain is drawn from a study of beta chain features in type 1 diabetes. Worth noting for this clone: Its antigen is not known.

Reverse transcribing all isolated RNA meant expressed TCRB transcripts were sequenced. TCRdb's copy holds only in-frame clones and misses some; the assay was immunoSEQ multiplex PCR. The repertoire holds approximately 160,000 clones, 7.5% to 9.5% seen once, with around 2.5% in the top ten. Whole-study findings and limits: Shortening that was moderate but significant affected the TCRB CDR3s of Type 1 diabetes patients in all four CD4+ subsets. Any HLA type influence on TCRB rearrangement was left unresolved here.

The length of the CDR3 is 13 residues. V trimming: 6 bases; J trimming: 5 bases; junction bases outside the gene matches: 4. The germline V gene has CDR1 MDHEN and CDR2 SYDVKM. Sequencing used central memory CD4+ T cells from blood. The TCR comes from a woman aged 18-29 years in good health. The chain couples TRBV28 to TRBJ1-5; TRBD1 matches at 7 bases. The CDR3 protein is CASSRQGHQPQHF. The CDR3 DNA follows: TGTGCCAGCAGCAGACAGGGTCATCAGCCCCAGCATTTT.